The rows below give T cell receptor beta chains drawn from one sample of a study of PD-1 blockade in classical Hodgkin lymphoma. Assay used: immunoSEQ multiplex PCR; TCRdb lists only in-frame clones, some missing. The repertoire includes about 85,000 clones, 80% to 95% of them detected once, and approximately 2.4% sits in the top ten. Source: peripheral blood mononuclear cells (PBMCs), taken before the second cycle of nivolumab. Receptors were obtained from a human donor with classical Hodgkin lymphoma. Each CDR3 is given with its conserved first and last residue. D genes are given only for firm matches. Not all rows give a size; the values are once, few, many and, for expanded clones, a class.

>TRBJ1-1|NA|NA|TRBV6-5
CASSYSRNTNTEAFF
TGTGCCAGCAGTTACTCACGGAACACGAACACTGAAGCTTTCTTT
>TRBJ1-2|NA|NA|TRBV27
CASRPVAWVYGYTF
TGTGCCAGCAGACCGGTTGCGTGGGTCTATGGCTACACCTTC
>TRBJ2-2|TRBD2|NA|TRBV9
CASSAIAGGGELFF
TGTGCCAGCAGCGCAATAGCGGGAGGCGGGGAGCTGTTTTTT
>TRBJ2-7|NA|NA|TRBV15
CATSRDGRAHEQYF
TGTGCCACCAGCAGAGACGGCAGGGCCCACGAGCAGTACTTC
>TRBJ1-4|NA|NA|TRBV28
CASSFGGGEILEKLFF
TGTGCCAGCAGTTTTGGGGGAGGGGAGATACTGGAAAAACTGTTTTTT
>TRBJ1-1|NA|NA|TRBV7-9
CASSFQGPNTEAFF
TGTGCCAGCAGCTTCCAGGGCCCGAACACTGAAGCTTTCTTT
>TRBJ2-2|NA|NA|TRBV2
CASRTGQNTGELFF
TGTGCCAGCAGAACCGGACAGAACACCGGGGAGCTGTTTTTT
>TRBJ1-1|TRBD1|NA|TRBV29-1
CSVHRQGHNEAFF
TGCAGCGTCCACCGACAGGGCCATAACGAAGCTTTCTTT
>TRBJ1-6|TRBD1|NA|TRBV27
CASSKPGQGLHF
TGTGCCAGCAGTAAACCGGGACAGGGCCTCCACTTT
>TRBJ2-1|NA|once|TRBV27
CASSLSGSYNEQFF
TGTGCCAGCAGTTTATCGGGCTCCTACAATGAGCAGTTCTTC
>TRBJ2-7|TRBD2|once|TRBV30
CAYTTSGIPLGASYEQYF
TGTGCCTATACAACTAGCGGGATCCCTCTAGGGGCTAGCTACGAGCAGTACTTC
>TRBJ1-3|NA|NA|TRBV11-2
CATGLAQSSTIYF
TGTGCCACCGGTTTAGCCCAATCAAGCACCATATATTTT
>TRBJ1-5|NA|once|TRBV30
CAWTYGKDQPQHF
TGTGCCTGGACCTACGGGAAAGATCAGCCCCAGCATTTT
>TRBJ2-7|NA|NA|TRBV5-1
CASSLEPGINEQYF
TGCGCCAGCAGCTTGGAACCCGGTATCAACGAGCAGTACTTC
>TRBJ2-3|TRBD1|NA|TRBV6-5
CASSYRTGGSTDTQYF
TGTGCCAGCAGTTACAGGACAGGGGGTAGCACAGATACGCAGTATTTT
>TRBJ2-7|NA|NA|TRBV30
CAWMPLGRYYEQYF
TGTGCCTGGATGCCTCTGGGCAGATACTACGAGCAGTACTTC
>TRBJ2-2|NA|once|TRBV27
CASSFHRLDTGELFF
TGTGCCAGCAGTTTTCACAGGCTCGACACCGGGGAGCTGTTTTTT
>TRBJ2-1|TRBD2|once|TRBV10-3
CAISESMGSHAGRTNEQFF
TGTGCCATCAGTGAGTCGATGGGAAGCCATGCCGGGAGGACTAATGAGCAGTTCTTC
>TRBJ2-1|NA|NA|TRBV5-1
CASSPIGARWGSYNEQFF
TGCGCCAGCAGCCCCATAGGCGCCCGCTGGGGCTCCTACAATGAGCAGTTCTTC
>TRBJ1-5|NA|few|TRBV5-5
CASSLGDQPQHF
TGTGCCAGCAGCTTGGGAGATCAGCCCCAGCATTTT
>TRBJ2-2|NA|NA|TRBV30
CAWSVSFAPGPNTGELFF
TGTGCCTGGAGTGTATCGTTCGCACCGGGCCCCAACACCGGGGAGCTGTTTTTT
>TRBJ1-3|NA|NA|TRBV11-2
CASSPGRGNTIYF
TGTGCCAGCAGCCCAGGTCGGGGAAACACCATATATTTT
>TRBJ2-1|TRBD1|NA|TRBV6-5
CASTIGGTGNEQFF
TGTGCCAGCACCATAGGGGGCACTGGCAATGAGCAGTTCTTC
>TRBJ2-3|TRBD2|NA|TRBV14
CASSQPRSGRGGNTQYF
TGTGCCAGCAGCCAGCCCCGTAGCGGGAGAGGGGGAAATACGCAGTATTTT
>TRBJ2-7|NA|NA|TRBV5-6
CASSLESRLIYEQYF
TGTGCCAGCAGCTTGGAGTCGCGCTTAATCTACGAGCAGTACTTC
>TRBJ1-2|NA|NA|TRBV28
CASNRDQNYGYTF
TGTGCCAGCAACCGGGACCAAAACTATGGCTACACCTTC
>TRBJ2-7|TRBD1|NA|TRBV7-9
CASSLSLPGQGDHEQYF
TGTGCCAGCAGCTTATCTTTACCGGGACAGGGGGACCACGAGCAGTACTTC
>TRBJ2-7|NA|NA|TRBV6-6
CASSTEGKSSYEQYF
TGTGCCAGCAGTACCGAAGGGAAGAGCTCCTACGAGCAGTACTTC
>TRBJ1-4|NA|once|TRBV16
CASSQLGGEKLFF
TGTGCCAGCAGCCAATTGGGGGGTGAAAAACTGTTTTTT
>TRBJ2-7|TRBD1|NA|TRBV7-9
CASSGTRGISYEQYF
TGTGCCAGCAGCGGAACCAGGGGGATCTCCTACGAGCAGTACTTC
>TRBJ2-1|NA|NA|TRBV5-4
CASSLGPPGPPINEQFF
TGTGCCAGCAGCTTGGGACCTCCGGGACCACCGATTAATGAGCAGTTCTTC
>TRBJ2-7|NA|NA|TRBV30
CAWSTGSAYEQYF
TGTGCCTGGAGTACAGGGAGCGCCTACGAGCAGTACTTC
>TRBJ2-7|TRBD1|NA|TRBV19
CASSIKGAEGYEQYF
TGTGCCAGTAGTATAAAGGGGGCAGAGGGCTACGAGCAGTACTTC
>TRBJ1-5|NA|NA|TRBV19
CASSRFHQGVQQPQHF
TGTGCCAGTAGTAGATTCCATCAGGGCGTACAACAGCCCCAGCATTTT
>TRBJ2-2|TRBD2|NA|TRBV5-1
CASSLAFGGSTGELFF
TGCGCCAGCAGCTTGGCCTTCGGCGGGAGTACCGGGGAGCTGTTTTTT
>TRBJ2-5|NA|NA|TRBV10-2
CASSELGGIRKTQYF
TGCGCCAGCAGTGAGCTAGGTGGCATTCGTAAGACCCAGTACTTC
>TRBJ2-6|NA|once|TRBV7-6
CASSSPVTGANVLTF
TGTGCCAGCAGCTCTCCGGTGACTGGGGCCAACGTCCTGACTTTC
>TRBJ2-3|NA|NA|TRBV6-4
CASSYRQSDTQYF
TGTGCCAGCAGTTACCGACAGTCAGATACGCAGTATTTT
>TRBJ2-6|NA|once|TRBV6-5
CASSRLTAGANVLTF
TGTGCCAGCAGCCGCCTAACGGCTGGGGCCAACGTCCTGACTTTC
>TRBJ2-7|TRBD2|NA|TRBV29-1
CSVQTSGRAGEQYF
TGCAGCGTCCAGACTAGCGGGAGGGCCGGCGAGCAGTACTTC
>TRBJ2-7|TRBD1|once|TRBV9
CASSVGRDRGSYEQYF
TGTGCCAGCAGCGTAGGCCGGGACAGGGGGTCCTACGAGCAGTACTTC
>TRBJ2-1|NA|NA|TRBV7-2
CAREGRVEYNEQFF
TGTGCCAGGGAGGGAAGGGTAGAATACAATGAGCAGTTCTTC
>TRBJ1-5|NA|NA|TRBV28
CASSLPRGTGNQPQHF
TGTGCCAGCAGTTTACCCCGCGGCACAGGCAATCAGCCCCAGCATTTT
>TRBJ1-3|NA|NA|TRBV27
CASSLAGPGNTIYF
TGTGCCAGCAGTTTAGCAGGGCCTGGAAACACCATATATTTT
>TRBJ2-3|TRBD2|NA|TRBV5-1
CASSLGPSGATDTQYF
TGCGCCAGCAGCTTGGGACCTAGCGGGGCCACAGATACGCAGTATTTT
>TRBJ2-1|TRBD1|once|TRBV27
CASSLGTGANEQFF
TGTGCCAGCAGTTTGGGGACAGGGGCCAATGAGCAGTTCTTC
>TRBJ1-1|NA|NA|TRBV19
CASSSYPKGAFF
TGTGCCAGTAGTAGCTACCCTAAGGGAGCTTTCTTT
>TRBJ1-1|TRBD1|NA|TRBV18
CASSPRDRVMETEAFF
TGTGCCAGCTCACCTAGGGACAGAGTCATGGAAACTGAAGCTTTCTTT
>TRBJ2-7|TRBD1|NA|TRBV28
CASSLLSTGTGFSYEQYF
TGTGCCAGCAGTTTGTTATCTACCGGGACAGGGTTCTCCTACGAGCAGTACTTC
>TRBJ1-2|NA|NA|TRBV2
CATSEPGARAGYTF
TGTGCCACCTCCGAACCCGGGGCCAGAGCTGGCTACACCTTC